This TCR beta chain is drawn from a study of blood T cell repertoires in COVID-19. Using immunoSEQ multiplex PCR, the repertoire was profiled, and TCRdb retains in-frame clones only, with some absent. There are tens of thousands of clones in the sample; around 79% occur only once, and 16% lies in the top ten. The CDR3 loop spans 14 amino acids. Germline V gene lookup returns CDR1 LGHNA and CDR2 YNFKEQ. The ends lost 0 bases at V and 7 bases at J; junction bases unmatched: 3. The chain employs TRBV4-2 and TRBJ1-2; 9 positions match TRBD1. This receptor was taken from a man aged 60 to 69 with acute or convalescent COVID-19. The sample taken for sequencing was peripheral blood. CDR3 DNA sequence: TGTGCCAGCAGCCAAGATGGGACAGGGTTTGGCTACACCTTC. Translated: CASSQDGTGFGYTF.